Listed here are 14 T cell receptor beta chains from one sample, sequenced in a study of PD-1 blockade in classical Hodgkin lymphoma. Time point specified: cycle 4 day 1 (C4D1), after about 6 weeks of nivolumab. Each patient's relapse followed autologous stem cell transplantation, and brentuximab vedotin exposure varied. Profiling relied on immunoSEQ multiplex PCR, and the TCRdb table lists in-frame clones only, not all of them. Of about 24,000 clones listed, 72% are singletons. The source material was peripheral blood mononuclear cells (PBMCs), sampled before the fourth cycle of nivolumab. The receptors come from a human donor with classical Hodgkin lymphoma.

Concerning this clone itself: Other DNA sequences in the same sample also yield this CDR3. The CDR3 DNA reads as TGTGCCAGCAGCCCCACGGGAATTTCACCCCTCCACTTT. It yields the protein CASSPTGISPLHF. The chain recombines TRBV6-5 with TRBJ1-6; D remains unclear. The length of the CDR3 is 13 residues. Germline CDR1 MNHEY, CDR2 SVGAGI. Trimming removed 6 bases from V and 9 bases from J, with 12 bases in between.

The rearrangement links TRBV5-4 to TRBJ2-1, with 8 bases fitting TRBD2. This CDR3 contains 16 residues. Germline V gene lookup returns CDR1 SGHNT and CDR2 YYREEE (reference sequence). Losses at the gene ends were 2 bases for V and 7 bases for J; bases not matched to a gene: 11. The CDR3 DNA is TGTGCCAGCAGCTTCACCGGGGGGGCTTCGGGGAATGAGCAGTTCTTC. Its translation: CASSFTGGASGNEQFF.

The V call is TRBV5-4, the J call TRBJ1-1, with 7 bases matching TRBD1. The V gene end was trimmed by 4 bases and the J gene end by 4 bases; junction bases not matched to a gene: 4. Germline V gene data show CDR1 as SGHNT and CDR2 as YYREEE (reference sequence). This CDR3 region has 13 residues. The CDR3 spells CASSPGGVTEAFF. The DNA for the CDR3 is TGTGCCAGCAGCCCAGGGGGGGTCACTGAAGCTTTCTTT.

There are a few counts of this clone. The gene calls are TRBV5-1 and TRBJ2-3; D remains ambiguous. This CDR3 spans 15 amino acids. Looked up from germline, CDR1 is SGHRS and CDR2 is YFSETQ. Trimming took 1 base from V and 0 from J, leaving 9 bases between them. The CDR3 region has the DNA TGCGCCAGCAGCTTGACAGTTACTAGCACAGATACGCAGTATTTT. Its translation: CASSLTVTSTDTQYF.

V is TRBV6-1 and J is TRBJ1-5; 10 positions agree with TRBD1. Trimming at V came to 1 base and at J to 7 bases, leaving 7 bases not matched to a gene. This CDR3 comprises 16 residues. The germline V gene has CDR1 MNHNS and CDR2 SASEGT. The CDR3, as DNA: TGTGCCAGCAGTGAAGAGGAGGGACAGGGGCACCAGCCCCAGCATTTT. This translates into CASSEEEGQGHQPQHF.

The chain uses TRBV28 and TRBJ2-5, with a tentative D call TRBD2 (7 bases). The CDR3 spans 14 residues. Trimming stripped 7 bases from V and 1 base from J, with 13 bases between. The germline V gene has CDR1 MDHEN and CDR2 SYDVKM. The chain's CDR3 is CASKLGGAQETQYF. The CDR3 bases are TGTGCCAGCAAATTAGGGGGGGCCCAAGAGACCCAGTACTTC.

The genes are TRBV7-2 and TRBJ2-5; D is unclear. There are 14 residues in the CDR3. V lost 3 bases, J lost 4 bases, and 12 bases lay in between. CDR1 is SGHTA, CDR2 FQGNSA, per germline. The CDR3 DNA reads TGTGCCAGCAGCTTTCAAGGTGGGGTAGAGACCCAGTACTTC. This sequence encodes CASSFQGGVETQYF. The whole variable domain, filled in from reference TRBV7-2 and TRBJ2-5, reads GAGVSQSPSNKVTEKGKDVELRCDPISGHTALYWYRQSLGQGLEFLIYFQGNSAPDKSGLPSDRFSAERTGGSVSTLTIQRTQQEDSAVYLCASSFQGGVETQYFGPGTRLLVL.

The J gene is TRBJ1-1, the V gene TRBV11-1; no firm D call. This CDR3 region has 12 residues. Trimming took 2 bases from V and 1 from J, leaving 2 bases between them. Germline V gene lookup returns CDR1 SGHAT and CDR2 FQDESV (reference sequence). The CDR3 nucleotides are TGTGCCAGCAGCTTATGGAACACTGAAGCTTTCTTT. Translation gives CASSLWNTEAFF.

CDR3 region: CSVTRQGGHEQYF. The CDR3 DNA is TGCAGCGTGACCCGACAGGGGGGCCACGAGCAGTACTTC. This chain joins TRBV29-1 and TRBJ2-7; 9 bases are a match to TRBD1. Germline V gene sequence: CDR1 SQVTM, CDR2 ANQGSEA. The CDR3 sequence is 13 residues long. V shed 6 bases, J shed 5 bases, and the junction held 8 bases outside the gene matches.

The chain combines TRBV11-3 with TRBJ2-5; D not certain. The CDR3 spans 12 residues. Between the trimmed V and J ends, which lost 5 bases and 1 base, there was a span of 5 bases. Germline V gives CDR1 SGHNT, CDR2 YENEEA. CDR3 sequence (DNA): TGTGCCAGCAGCCGGGTCCAAGAGACCCAGTACTTC. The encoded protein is CASSRVQETQYF.

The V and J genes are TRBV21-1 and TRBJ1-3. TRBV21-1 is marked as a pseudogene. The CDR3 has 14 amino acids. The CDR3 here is CASSEERIGNTIYF. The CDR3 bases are TGTGCCAGCAGCGAGGAAAGAATTGGAAACACCATATATTTT.

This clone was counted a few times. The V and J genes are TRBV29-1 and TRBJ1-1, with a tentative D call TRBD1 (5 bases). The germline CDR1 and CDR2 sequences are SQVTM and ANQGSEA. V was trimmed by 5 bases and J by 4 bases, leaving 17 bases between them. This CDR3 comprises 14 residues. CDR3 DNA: TGCAGCGTTTTGGATACAGGCTGGGGCACTGAAGCTTTCTTT. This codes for CSVLDTGWGTEAFF. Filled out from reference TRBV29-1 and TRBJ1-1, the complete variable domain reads SAVISQKPSRDICQRGTSLTIQCQVDSQVTMMFWYRQQPGQSLTLIATANQGSEATYESGFVIDKFPISRPNLTFSTLTVSNMSPEDSSIYLCSVLDTGWGTEAFFGQGTRLTVV.

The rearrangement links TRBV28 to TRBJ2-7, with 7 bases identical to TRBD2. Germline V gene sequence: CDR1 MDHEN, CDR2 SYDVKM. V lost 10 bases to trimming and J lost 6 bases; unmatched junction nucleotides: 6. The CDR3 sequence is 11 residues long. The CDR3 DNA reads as TGTGCCACCCGGGGGGTAGGCGAGCAGTACGTC. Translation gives CATRGVGEQYV.

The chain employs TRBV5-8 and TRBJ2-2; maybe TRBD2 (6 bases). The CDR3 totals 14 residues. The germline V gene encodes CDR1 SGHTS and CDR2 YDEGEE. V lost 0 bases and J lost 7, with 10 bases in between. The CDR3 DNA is TGTGCCAGCAGCTTGGGGCGCGGGATCGGGGAGCTGTTTTTT. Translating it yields CASSLGRGIGELFF.